This TCR beta chain derives from a study of T-cell memory formation after mild COVID-19. Germline lookup yields CDR1 SNHLY and CDR2 FYNNEI. Trimming pared 5 bases from V and 3 bases from J, leaving 10 bases between. The CDR3 contains 14 residues. In TCRdb, the 5' RACE reads were re-called with MiXCR into one record per CDR3 protein. Of about 390,000 distinct CDR3 sequences listed, 15% to 20% are singletons. This clonotype appeared a few times. The receptor was isolated from a man aged 18 to 29 who had mild COVID-19 (a few samples of this study predate the infection). Cell type and time point are not known. The sample comprised PBMCs or a T cell subset sorted from them (not recorded which). V is TRBV2 and J is TRBJ1-4; TRBD1 might be the D (6 bases). CDR3 in amino acids: CASSFGGSNEKLFF. CDR3 DNA: TGTGCCAGCAGTTTCGGGGGCTCTAATGAAAAACTGTTTTTT.